Listed below are T cell receptor beta chains from one sample, sequenced in a study of CD8 T cells in Susac syndrome. TCRdb re-analysed the immunoSEQ multiplex PCR reads in MiXCR, keeping a single row per CDR3 protein. The profile shows 250,000 or so distinct CDR3 sequences, around 93% of them singletons. Sequenced material: CD4+ T cells from PBMCs. The receptors here all came from a human donor with multiple sclerosis. The CDR3 runs from the conserved cysteine through the conserved F or W. The order of the fields is D gene, V gene, clone size, CDR3 length, J gene, CDR3 protein, CDR3 DNA. The D gene is left open where the match is weak. Clone size is stated in some rows and not others, as once, few, many or a class when expanded.

d_gene: -; v_gene: TRBV5-1; abundance: -; len: 12; j_gene: TRBJ1-2; CDR3aa: CASSLEYQGYTF; CDR3nt: TGCGCCAGCAGCTTGGAATATCAGGGCTACACCTTC
d_gene: TRBD1; v_gene: TRBV6-5; abundance: -; len: 15; j_gene: TRBJ1-1; CDR3aa: CASRYPGQGYTEAFF; CDR3nt: TGTGCCAGCAGATACCCGGGACAGGGGTACACTGAAGCTTTCTTT
d_gene: -; v_gene: TRBV24-1; abundance: -; len: 12; j_gene: TRBJ2-1; CDR3aa: CATSDPTLSLFF; CDR3nt: TGTGCCACCAGTGATCCGACACTTTCTCTGTTCTTC
d_gene: TRBD1; v_gene: TRBV29-1; abundance: -; len: 12; j_gene: TRBJ2-7; CDR3aa: CSVDGQGYEQYF; CDR3nt: TGCAGCGTTGACGGACAGGGCTACGAGCAGTACTTC
d_gene: -; v_gene: TRBV7-2; abundance: -; len: 14; j_gene: TRBJ1-1; CDR3aa: CASSLVGVNTEAFF; CDR3nt: TGTGCCAGCAGCTTAGTTGGAGTAAACACTGAAGCTTTCTTT
d_gene: -; v_gene: TRBV3-1; abundance: once; len: 11; j_gene: TRBJ2-1; CDR3aa: CASSHRDEQFF; CDR3nt: TGTGCCAGCAGCCATAGGGATGAGCAGTTCTTC
d_gene: TRBD1; v_gene: TRBV7-3; abundance: -; len: 15; j_gene: TRBJ1-6; CDR3aa: CASSITGDHNSPLHF; CDR3nt: TGTGCCAGCAGCATAACAGGGGACCATAATTCACCCCTCCACTTT
d_gene: -; v_gene: TRBV25-1; abundance: -; len: 12; j_gene: TRBJ2-7; CDR3aa: CASRRGAGEQYF; CDR3nt: TGTGCCAGCAGGAGAGGGGCGGGGGAGCAGTACTTC
d_gene: -; v_gene: TRBV20-1; abundance: -; len: 11; j_gene: TRBJ1-4; CDR3aa: CSASRGEKLFF; CDR3nt: TGCAGTGCAAGCAGGGGCGAAAAACTGTTTTTT
d_gene: -; v_gene: TRBV7-2; abundance: -; len: 17; j_gene: TRBJ1-5; CDR3aa: CASSLEGRVRSNQPQHF; CDR3nt: TGTGCCAGCAGCTTAGAAGGAAGAGTACGTAGCAATCAGCCCCAGCATTTT
d_gene: TRBD1; v_gene: TRBV29-1; abundance: -; len: 14; j_gene: TRBJ2-7; CDR3aa: CSGNRDRGFYEQYF; CDR3nt: TGCAGCGGAAACCGGGACAGGGGTTTCTACGAGCAGTACTTC